These 19 T cell receptor beta chains came from one sample sequenced in a study of technical replicates of blood from several donors. Assay: immunoSEQ multiplex PCR; the TCRdb copy retains only in-frame clones and omits some. Here the sample spans under 85,000 clones, 85% to 95% being singletons. The sample comprised T cells isolated from PBMCs. The source is a human donor in good health.

This clone was counted only a few times. The chain couples TRBV5-4 to TRBJ1-2, with D unclear. The CDR3 sequence is 13 residues long. The germline CDR1 and CDR2 sequences are SGHNT and YYREEE (reference sequence). V was shortened by 2 bases and J by 4 bases, with 9 bases between the two germline ends. CDR3 sequence reads: CASSFAIGYGYTF. CDR3 in DNA: TGTGCCAGCAGCTTCGCCATCGGCTATGGCTACACCTTC. Looking up the rest from reference TRBV5-4 and TRBJ1-2 gives the full variable domain: ETGVTQSPTHLIKTRGQQVTLRCSSQSGHNTVSWYQQALGQGPQFIFQYYREEENGRGNFPPRFSGLQFPNYSSELNVNALELDDSALYLCASSFAIGYGYTFGSGTRLTVV.

The chain uses TRBV28 and TRBJ1-1; maybe TRBD1 (5 bases). The CDR3 is 15 residues long. V lost 2 bases and J lost 8, with 18 bases in between. Germline CDR1 MDHEN, CDR2 SYDVKM. The DNA of the CDR3 is TGTGCCAGCAGTTTAAGGGCAGGGCTACTCGTAGAAGCTTTCTTT. It yields the protein CASSLRAGLLVEAFF.

V is TRBV5-1 and J is TRBJ2-1; tentatively, D is TRBD2 (5 bases). This CDR3 has 14 amino acids. CDR1 and CDR2 (germline): SGHRS, YFSETQ. The ends were cut back, 1 base at V and 8 bases at J, with 13 bases in the middle. For the CDR3, the DNA is TGCGCCAGCAGCTTGATTGTGGGAGAGCATGAGCAGTTCTTC. Translating gives CASSLIVGEHEQFF.

Comments on this clone: The same CDR3 can be traced to other DNA sequences in this sample. This chain connects TRBV27 to TRBJ2-7; TRBD1 agrees at 11 bases. Losses at the gene ends were 4 bases for V and 4 bases for J; bases not matched to a gene: 3. CDR3 length equals 14 residues. CDR1 and CDR2 from the germline V gene are MNHEY and SMNVEV (reference sequence). CDR3 sequence: CASSWTGGSYEQYF. The DNA for the CDR3 is TGTGCCAGCAGTTGGACAGGGGGCTCTTACGAGCAGTACTTC.

CDR3 residues: CASSRDRSYGYTF. CDR3 DNA: TGTGCCAGCAGCCGCGACAGGTCCTATGGCTACACCTTC. J is TRBJ1-2 and V is TRBV6-5, with D perhaps matching TRBD1 (6 bases). V was trimmed by 6 bases and J by 4 bases, leaving 12 bases between them. The V gene's germline CDR1 is MNHEY and CDR2 SVGAGI. The CDR3 sequence is 13 residues long.

J is TRBJ2-5 and V is TRBV10-3; possible D gene TRBD1, 6 bases. V lost 4 bases to trimming and J lost 1 base, with 10 bases between them. This CDR3 has 14 amino acids. Germline V gene sequence: CDR1 ENHRY, CDR2 SYGVKD. CDR3 sequence reads: CAISAGQSQETQYF. The CDR3 bases are TGTGCCATCAGTGCCGGACAGTCCCAAGAGACCCAGTACTTC.

The gene calls are TRBV29-1 and TRBJ1-1; 11 bases line up with TRBD1. Germline trimming cut 4 bases from V and 3 bases from J; bases unmatched to any gene: 13. Germline values: CDR1 SQVTM, CDR2 ANQGSEA. CDR3 length: 17 residues. The CDR3 DNA sequence: TGCAGCGTTGTAACTTGGACAGGGGGCTCCTTGGACACTGAAGCTTTCTTT. This gives the protein CSVVTWTGGSLDTEAFF.

J is TRBJ2-3 and V is TRBV13; D remains ambiguous. Germline CDR1 reads PRHDT; CDR2 reads FYEKMQ (reference sequence). V was clipped by 4 bases and J by 0 bases, with 11 bases between them. This CDR3 is 15 amino acids long. The CDR3 DNA follows: TGTGCCAGCAGCTGGCCGCAATCTAGCACAGATACGCAGTATTTT. This translates into CASSWPQSSTDTQYF.

The CDR3, as DNA: TGCGCCAGCAGTAATCATATTGACAGGGGGAACTATGGCTACACCTTC. Encoded protein: CASSNHIDRGNYGYTF. The V call is TRBV5-1, the J call TRBJ1-2, with 9 positions matching TRBD1. Germline loops: CDR1 SGHRS, CDR2 YFSETQ. The CDR3 consists of 16 residues. The junction had 10 bases not matched to a gene; V was cut back by 5 bases and J by 2 bases.

The chain uses TRBV28 and TRBJ1-5; D unclear. Trimming pared 2 bases from V and 3 bases from J, leaving 5 bases between. CDR1 is MDHEN, CDR2 SYDVKM, per germline. The CDR3 is 13 amino acids. CDR3 protein: CASSLPHNQPQHF. Written as DNA, the CDR3 is TGTGCCAGCAGTTTACCCCACAATCAGCCCCAGCATTTT.

This clone came up once. This chain links TRBV11-2 with TRBJ2-2; TRBD2 agrees at 8 bases. Looked up from germline, CDR1 is SGHAT and CDR2 is FQNNGV. With V trimmed by 1 base and J by 5 bases, 6 bases remained unmatched. The CDR3 is 16 residues long. CDR3 protein: CASSLAGGPRTGELFF. The CDR3 nucleotides read TGTGCCAGCAGCTTAGCGGGAGGGCCAAGGACCGGGGAGCTGTTTTTT. The variable domain in full, completed from reference TRBV11-2 and TRBJ2-2, reads EAGVAQSPRYKIIEKRQSVAFWCNPISGHATLYWYQQILGQGPKLLIQFQNNGVVDDSQLPKDRFSAERLKGVDSTLKIQPAKLEDSAVYLCASSLAGGPRTGELFFGEGSRLTVL.

This chain uses TRBV6-5 with TRBJ2-1; 8 bases fit TRBD2. The CDR3 sequence is 15 residues long. The germline V gene encodes CDR1 MNHEY and CDR2 SVGAGI. Germline trimming cut 5 bases from V and 8 bases from J; bases unmatched to any gene: 11. The DNA for the CDR3 is TGTGCCAGCAGTATCGTTAGCGGGATTAACGATGAGCAGTTCTTC. Encoded protein: CASSIVSGINDEQFF.

This chain uses TRBV9 with TRBJ1-1; perhaps TRBD1 as D (5 bases). Trimming left V 3 bases short and J 0 bases short, with 12 bases between. The CDR3 loop spans 15 amino acids. Germline V gene sequence: CDR1 SGDLS, CDR2 YYNGEE. Here the CDR3 reads CASSARQKMNTEAFF. CDR3 sequence (DNA): TGTGCCAGCAGCGCTCGACAGAAAATGAACACTGAAGCTTTCTTT.

This clone was detected once. The chain joins TRBV2 to TRBJ1-2; D ambiguous. V gave up 8 bases and J gave up 0 bases, with 13 bases separating them. The CDR3 totals 14 residues. CDR1 is SNHLY and CDR2 is FYNNEI in the germline V gene. The CDR3 is CASCPEGANYGYTF. CDR3 sequence (DNA): TGTGCCAGCTGTCCCGAGGGAGCTAACTATGGCTACACCTTC.

The rearrangement uses TRBV5-6 and TRBJ1-2; no reliable D call. Germline V lookup: CDR1 SGHDT, CDR2 YYEEEE. This CDR3 is 14 amino acids long. V was trimmed by 3 bases and J by 0 bases, leaving 9 bases between them. The CDR3 sequence is CASSWGETNYGYTF. CDR3 coding DNA: TGTGCCAGCAGCTGGGGAGAGACTAACTATGGCTACACCTTC.

V gene TRBV6-5 combines with J gene TRBJ2-5; 9 nucleotides agree with TRBD2. Trimming at V came to 5 bases and at J to 1 base, leaving 5 bases not matched to a gene. CDR3 size: 15 residues. In germline, CDR1 is MNHEY, CDR2 SVGAGI. The CDR3 DNA reads as TGTGCCAGCAGTGTTGAGACTAGCGGCCAAGAGACCCAGTACTTC. Its translation: CASSVETSGQETQYF.

This chain connects TRBV6-5 to TRBJ2-2; a weak D match, TRBD1 (5 bases). CDR3 length: 13 residues. V gave up 9 bases and J gave up 2 bases, with 10 bases separating them. Germline V gene sequence: CDR1 MNHEY, CDR2 SVGAGI. CDR3 protein: CASIQGNTGELFF. The DNA for the CDR3 is TGTGCCAGTATCCAGGGAAACACCGGGGAGCTGTTTTTT.

CDR3 sequence (DNA): TGTGCCAGCAGCGCGGGTGTAACCTACGAGCAGTACTTC. It codes for CASSAGVTYEQYF. The chain employs TRBV9 and TRBJ2-7; D ambiguous. Trimming pared 3 bases from V and 2 bases from J, leaving 9 bases between. The CDR3 length is 13 residues. Germline V gives CDR1 SGDLS, CDR2 YYNGEE.

The V call is TRBV7-2, the J call TRBJ2-3; 12 nucleotides align to TRBD2. This CDR3 region has 16 residues. The germline V gene encodes CDR1 SGHTA and CDR2 FQGNSA. J gave up 6 bases and V 5 bases, and 9 bases lay outside the gene matches. The CDR3 bases are TGTGCCAGCAGCAAATTTCTAGCGGGAGGGCAGGATACGCAGTATTTT. This translates into CASSKFLAGGQDTQYF.